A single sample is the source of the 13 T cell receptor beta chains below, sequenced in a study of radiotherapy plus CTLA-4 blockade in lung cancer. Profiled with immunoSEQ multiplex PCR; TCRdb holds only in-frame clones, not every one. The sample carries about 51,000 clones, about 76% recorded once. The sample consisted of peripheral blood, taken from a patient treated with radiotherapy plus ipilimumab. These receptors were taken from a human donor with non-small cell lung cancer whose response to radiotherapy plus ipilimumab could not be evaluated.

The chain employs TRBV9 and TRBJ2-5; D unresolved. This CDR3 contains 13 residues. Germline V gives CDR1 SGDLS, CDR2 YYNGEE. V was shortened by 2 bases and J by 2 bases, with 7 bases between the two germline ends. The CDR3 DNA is TGTGCCAGCAGCGTTAGTCTGCAAGAGACCCAGTACTTC. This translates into CASSVSLQETQYF. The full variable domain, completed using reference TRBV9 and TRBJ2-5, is DSGVTQTPKHLITATGQRVTLRCSPRSGDLSVYWYQQSLDQGLQFLIQYYNGEERAKGNILERFSAQQFPDLHSELNLSSLELGDSALYFCASSVSLQETQYFGPGTRLLVL.

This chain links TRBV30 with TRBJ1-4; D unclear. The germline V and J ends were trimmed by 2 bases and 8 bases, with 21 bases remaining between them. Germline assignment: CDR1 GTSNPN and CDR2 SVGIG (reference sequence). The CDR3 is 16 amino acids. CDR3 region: CAWSPLAPRVREKLFF. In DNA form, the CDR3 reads TGTGCCTGGAGTCCCCTGGCCCCCCGGGTACGAGAAAAACTGTTTTTT.

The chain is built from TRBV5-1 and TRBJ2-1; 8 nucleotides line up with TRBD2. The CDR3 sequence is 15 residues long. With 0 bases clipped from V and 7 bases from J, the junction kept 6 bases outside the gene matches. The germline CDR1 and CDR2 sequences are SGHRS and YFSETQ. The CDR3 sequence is CASSLVGTSLNEQFF. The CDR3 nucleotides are TGCGCCAGCAGCTTGGTCGGGACTAGTTTGAATGAGCAGTTCTTC.

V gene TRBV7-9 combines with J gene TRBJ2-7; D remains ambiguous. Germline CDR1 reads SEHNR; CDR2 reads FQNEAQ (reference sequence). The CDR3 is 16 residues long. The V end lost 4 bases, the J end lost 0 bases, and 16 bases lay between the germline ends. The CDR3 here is CASSSLLRVSSYEQYF. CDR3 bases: TGTGCCAGCAGCTCCCTCCTCCGCGTTAGCTCCTACGAGCAGTACTTC.

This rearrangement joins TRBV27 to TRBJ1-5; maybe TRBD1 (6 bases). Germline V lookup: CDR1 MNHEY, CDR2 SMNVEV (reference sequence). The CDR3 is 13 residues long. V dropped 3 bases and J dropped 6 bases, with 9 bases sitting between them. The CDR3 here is CASSFGGGQPQHF. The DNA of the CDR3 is TGTGCCAGCAGTTTTGGGGGCGGTCAGCCCCAGCATTTT.

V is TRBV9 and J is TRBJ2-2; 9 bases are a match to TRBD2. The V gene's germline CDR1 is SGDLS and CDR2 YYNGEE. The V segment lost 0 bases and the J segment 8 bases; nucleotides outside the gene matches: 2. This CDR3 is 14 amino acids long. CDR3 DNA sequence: TGTGCCAGCAGCGTAGAGGGACTAGCAGGGGAGCTGTTTTTT. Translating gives CASSVEGLAGELFF.

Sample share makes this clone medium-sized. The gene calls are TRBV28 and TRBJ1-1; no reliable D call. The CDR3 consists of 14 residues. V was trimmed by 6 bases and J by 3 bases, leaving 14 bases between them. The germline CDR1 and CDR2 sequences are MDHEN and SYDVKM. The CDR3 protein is CASRRHPLDTEAFF. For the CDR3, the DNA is TGTGCCAGCAGAAGACACCCGCTCGACACTGAAGCTTTCTTT.

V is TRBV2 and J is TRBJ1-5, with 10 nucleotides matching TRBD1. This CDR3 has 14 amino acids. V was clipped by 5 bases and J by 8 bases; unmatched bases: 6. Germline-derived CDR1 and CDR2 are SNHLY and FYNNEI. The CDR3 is CASSPRDRGEPQHF. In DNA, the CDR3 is TGTGCCAGCAGTCCACGGGACAGGGGTGAGCCCCAGCATTTT.

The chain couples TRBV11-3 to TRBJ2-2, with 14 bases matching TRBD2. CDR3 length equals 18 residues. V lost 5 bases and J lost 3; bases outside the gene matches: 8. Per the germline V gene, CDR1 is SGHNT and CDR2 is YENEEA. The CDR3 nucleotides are TGTGCCAGCAGCGCCCCGGGACTAGCGGGAGTCGACACCGGGGAGCTGTTTTTT. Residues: CASSAPGLAGVDTGELFF.

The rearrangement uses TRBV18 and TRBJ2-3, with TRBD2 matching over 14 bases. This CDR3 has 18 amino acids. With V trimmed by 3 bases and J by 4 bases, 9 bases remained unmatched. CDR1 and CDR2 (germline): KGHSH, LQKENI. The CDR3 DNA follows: TGTGCCAGCTCACCCCTCGGGACTAGCGGGAGTTTGTCAGATACGCAGTATTTT. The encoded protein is CASSPLGTSGSLSDTQYF.

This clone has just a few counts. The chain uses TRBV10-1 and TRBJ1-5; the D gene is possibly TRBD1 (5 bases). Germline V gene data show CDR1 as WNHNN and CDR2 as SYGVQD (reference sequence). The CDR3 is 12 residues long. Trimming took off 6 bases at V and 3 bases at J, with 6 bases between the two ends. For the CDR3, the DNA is TGCGCCAGCAGGGACAACAATCAGCCCCAGCATTTT. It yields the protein CASRDNNQPQHF.

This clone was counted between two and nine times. The CDR3 DNA is TGTGCCAGTAGTATCAACAGGGACAATGAGCAGTTCTTC. Its translation: CASSINRDNEQFF. V gene TRBV19 combines with J gene TRBJ2-1; the D gene is possibly TRBD1 (6 bases). V was shortened by 3 bases and J by 5 bases, with 8 bases between the two germline ends. Germline loops: CDR1 LNHDA, CDR2 SQIVND (reference sequence). The CDR3 is made up of 13 amino acids.

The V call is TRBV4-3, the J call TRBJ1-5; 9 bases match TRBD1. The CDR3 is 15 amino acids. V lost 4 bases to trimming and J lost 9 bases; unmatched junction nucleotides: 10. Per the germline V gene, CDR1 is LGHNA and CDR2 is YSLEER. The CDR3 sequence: CASSRNRGRDMPQHF. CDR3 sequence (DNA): TGCGCCAGCAGCCGAAACAGGGGGCGCGACATGCCCCAGCATTTT.